The 24 T cell receptor beta chains listed next were all sequenced from one sample in a study of blood T cell repertoires in COVID-19. Profiled with immunoSEQ multiplex PCR; TCRdb holds only in-frame clones, not every one. The repertoire consists of tens of thousands of clones, with less than 95% occurring once and the leading ten covering roughly 0.53%. Material: peripheral blood. These receptors were collected from a middle-aged man with COVID-19, enrolled during active disease.

V gene TRBV5-1 combines with J gene TRBJ1-2; D might be TRBD1 (6 bases). This CDR3 spans 13 amino acids. V gave up 4 bases and J gave up 5 bases, with 12 bases separating them. Per the germline V gene, CDR1 is SGHRS and CDR2 is YFSETQ. In nucleotides, the CDR3 is TGCGCCAGCAGCACCCAGGGGCTTTATGGCTACACCTTC. The encoded protein is CASSTQGLYGYTF.

The table lists this clone with a count of one. The chain has TRBV7-7 and TRBJ2-5; 10 bases map to TRBD2. In germline, CDR1 is SSHAT, CDR2 FNYEAQ (reference sequence). Losses at the gene ends were 4 bases for V and 2 bases for J; bases not matched to a gene: 4. This CDR3 has 15 amino acids. The CDR3 sequence: CASSSLLAGQETQYF. For the CDR3, the DNA is TGTGCCAGCAGCTCCTTACTAGCGGGGCAAGAGACCCAGTACTTC.

The J gene is TRBJ2-2, the V gene TRBV25-1; 7 nucleotides match TRBD2. V lost 8 bases to trimming and J lost 7 bases; unmatched junction nucleotides: 16. The germline CDR1 and CDR2 sequences are MGHDK and SYGVNS. The CDR3 length is 16 residues. The CDR3 coding sequence is TGTGCCAGCCGCCCTTTTGGGGGAGGGGATGACGGGGAGCTGTTTTTT. Translating gives CASRPFGGGDDGELFF.

The CDR3 nucleotides read TGTGCCAGTAGTATTTATGGGACAGCCCCCTATGGCTACACCTTC. Protein: CASSIYGTAPYGYTF. This chain joins TRBV19 and TRBJ1-2; 7 nucleotides match TRBD1. The J segment lost 4 bases and the V segment lost 3 bases, leaving 8 bases of the junction unmatched. There are 15 residues in the CDR3. The germline gives CDR1 LNHDA, CDR2 SQIVND (reference sequence).

This clone was counted once. V usage is TRBV2 and J usage is TRBJ2-3, with TRBD2 as a possible D gene (5 bases). Germline CDR1 and CDR2: SNHLY and FYNNEI. Trimming took off 7 bases at V and 6 bases at J, with 11 bases between the two ends. The CDR3 spans 12 residues. CDR3 amino acids: CASTGETDTQYF. CDR3 bases: TGTGCCAGCACCGGGGAGACTGATACGCAGTATTTT. Complete variable domain (other parts from reference TRBV2 and TRBJ2-3): EPEVTQTPSHQVTQMGQEVILRCVPISNHLYFYWYRQILGQKVEFLVSFYNNEISEKSEIFDDQFSVERPDGSNFTLKIRSTKLEDSAMYFCASTGETDTQYFGPGTRLTVL.

V gene TRBV19 combines with J gene TRBJ2-7; the D gene is possibly TRBD1 (6 bases). CDR3 length equals 13 residues. Germline V gene data show CDR1 as LNHDA and CDR2 as SQIVND (reference sequence). The V end lost 1 base, the J end lost 3 bases, and 7 bases lay between the germline ends. The CDR3 is CASSIVGGYEQYF. The DNA for the CDR3 is TGTGCCAGTAGTATAGTAGGGGGCTACGAGCAGTACTTC.

The rearrangement links TRBV6-6 to TRBJ1-2; 11 nucleotides line up with TRBD1. The CDR3 loop spans 13 amino acids. J gave up 7 bases and V 10 bases, and 8 bases lay outside the gene matches. Germline values: CDR1 MNHNY, CDR2 SVGAGI (reference sequence). The CDR3 sequence: CATTRGQGGGYTF. The DNA for the CDR3 is TGTGCCACCACGCGGGGACAGGGGGGTGGCTACACCTTC.

This clone was observed a few times. The rearrangement uses TRBV6-5 and TRBJ1-4; D ambiguous. This CDR3 is built from 15 residues. Germline assignment: CDR1 MNHEY and CDR2 SVGAGI. V was shortened by 8 bases and J by 0 bases, with 13 bases between the two germline ends. The DNA of the CDR3 is TGTGCCAGCCCCCTTGGAGCAGCAACTAATGAAAAACTGTTTTTT. Amino acid sequence: CASPLGAATNEKLFF.

This rearrangement joins TRBV13 to TRBJ1-2, with 10 bases aligning to TRBD1. Germline V gives CDR1 PRHDT, CDR2 FYEKMQ (reference sequence). Trimming cost V 5 bases and J 5 bases; bases outside gene matches: 14. This CDR3 spans 17 amino acids. The CDR3 coding sequence is TGTGCCAGCAGCCTGCTTGGGGACAGGGGTGCGGGATATGGCTACACCTTC. This sequence encodes CASSLLGDRGAGYGYTF. The full variable domain, in which reference TRBV13 and TRBJ1-2 provide the parts outside the CDR3, is AAGVIQSPRHLIKEKRETATLKCYPIPRHDTVYWYQQGPGQDPQFLISFYEKMQSDKGSIPDRFSAQQFSDYHSELNMSSLELGDSALYFCASSLLGDRGAGYGYTFGSGTRLTVV.

DNA of the CDR3: TGTGCCAGCAGTCGGGACACTGAAGCTTTCTTT. This encodes CASSRDTEAFF. This chain connects TRBV12-3 or TRBV12-4 to TRBJ1-1; D not resolved. The CDR3 consists of 11 residues. V lost 5 bases and J lost 3, with 4 bases in between.

The chain uses TRBV15 and TRBJ2-2; perhaps TRBD2 as D (6 bases). The germline gives CDR1 LNHNV, CDR2 YYDKDF (reference sequence). Between the trimmed V and J ends, which lost 0 bases and 1 base, there was a span of 12 bases. The CDR3 is 17 amino acids. DNA of the CDR3: TGTGCCACCAGCAGAGATCGAATAGCGGTGAACACCGGGGAGCTGTTTTTT. This codes for CATSRDRIAVNTGELFF.

This chain joins TRBV29-1 and TRBJ2-3; weak D call: TRBD1 (5 bases). CDR1 is SQVTM and CDR2 is ANQGSEA in the germline V gene. This CDR3 is built from 16 residues. The germline V and J ends were trimmed by 0 bases and 0 bases, with 13 bases remaining between them. The CDR3 coding sequence is TGCAGCGTTGAAGATAGGGCAGGGCCTAGCACAGATACGCAGTATTTT. Its translation: CSVEDRAGPSTDTQYF.

This chain connects TRBV5-1 to TRBJ2-7; 8 bases agree with TRBD1. The CDR3 length is 14 residues. Germline CDR1 and CDR2: SGHRS and YFSETQ. With V trimmed by 4 bases and J by 5 bases, 8 bases remained unmatched. The CDR3 spells CASSRRTGLDEQYF. The CDR3 DNA reads TGCGCCAGCAGCAGAAGGACAGGGCTCGACGAGCAGTACTTC.

The rearrangement joins TRBV15 to TRBJ2-1, with 8 nucleotides matching TRBD2. The V segment lost 0 bases and the J segment 6 bases; nucleotides outside the gene matches: 4. Germline V gene data show CDR1 as LNHNV and CDR2 as YYDKDF (reference sequence). The length of the CDR3 is 15 residues. The CDR3 DNA is TGTGCCACCAGCAGAGAAGCGGGAGATTTCAATGAGCAGTTCTTC. Its translation: CATSREAGDFNEQFF.

J is TRBJ1-5 and V is TRBV7-9, with 8 bases lining up with TRBD1. J was trimmed by 2 bases and V by 4 bases; bases with no gene match: 10. Germline V gene lookup returns CDR1 SEHNR and CDR2 FQNEAQ (reference sequence). This CDR3 contains 17 residues. The CDR3 DNA reads TGTGCCAGCAGCTCAGGAGACAGGGGTGGAGGCAATCAGCCCCAGCATTTT. Protein sequence: CASSSGDRGGGNQPQHF.

J is TRBJ2-7 and V is TRBV15; TRBD2 agrees at 12 bases. V shed 1 base and J 3 bases; nucleotides not matched to a gene: 4. The length of the CDR3 is 16 residues. Germline V gene data show CDR1 as LNHNV and CDR2 as YYDKDF (reference sequence). The DNA of the CDR3 is TGTGCCACCAGCAGAGGTTCGACTAGCGGGAGCTACGAGCAGTACTTC. Amino acid sequence: CATSRGSTSGSYEQYF.

V gene TRBV19 combines with J gene TRBJ1-5; 7 nucleotides agree with TRBD1. CDR3 length: 16 amino acids. With 1 base clipped from V and 6 bases from J, the junction kept 9 bases outside the gene matches. Germline CDR1 and CDR2: LNHDA and SQIVND (reference sequence). CDR3 nucleotide sequence: TGTGCCAGTAGTATAGTACGACAGGGTATGGGTCAGCCCCAGCATTTT. This encodes CASSIVRQGMGQPQHF.

V and J are TRBV5-6 and TRBJ1-1, with D unclear. The CDR3 sequence is 13 residues long. Germline-derived CDR1 and CDR2 are SGHDT and YYEEEE. The V end was cut by 5 bases, the J end by 0 bases, with 8 bases between. This CDR3 reads CASSLSMNTEAFF. The CDR3 nucleotides are TGTGCCAGCAGTTTAAGCATGAACACTGAAGCTTTCTTT.

The V call is TRBV10-3, the J call TRBJ1-1, with 9 bases fitting TRBD1. V lost 6 bases and J lost 2; bases outside the gene matches: 4. Germline loops: CDR1 ENHRY, CDR2 SYGVKD. This CDR3 has 14 residues. The chain's CDR3 is CAIRDRGLNTEAFF. CDR3 nucleotide sequence: TGTGCCATCAGGGACAGGGGACTTAACACTGAAGCTTTCTTT.

The rearrangement uses TRBV18 and TRBJ2-5; no clear D. V was pared by 5 bases and J by 0 bases, with 10 bases between. The V gene's germline CDR1 is KGHSH and CDR2 LQKENI. The CDR3 consists of 14 residues. Written as DNA, the CDR3 is TGTGCCAGCTCAACCTACACAGACCAAGAGACCCAGTACTTC. This gives the protein CASSTYTDQETQYF.

The V and J genes are TRBV7-2 and TRBJ2-3; TRBD2 aligns across 8 bases. This CDR3 has 16 residues. Trimming at V came to 0 bases and at J to 6 bases, leaving 8 bases not matched to a gene. CDR1 is SGHTA, CDR2 FQGNSA, per germline. DNA for the CDR3: TGTGCCAGCAGCTTAGCGCTAAGCGGGAGTGGGGATACGCAGTATTTT. Protein product: CASSLALSGSGDTQYF.

The chain recombines TRBV19 with TRBJ2-1; tentative D call: TRBD2 (5 bases). Germline CDR1 is LNHDA and CDR2 is SQIVND (reference sequence). CDR3 length: 13 residues. V lost 2 bases and J lost 7, with 9 bases in between. The CDR3 sequence is CASSIILANEQFF. DNA of the CDR3: TGTGCCAGTAGTATAATTCTAGCAAATGAGCAGTTCTTC.

This CDR3 reads CASSPRQGHEKLFF. CDR3 in DNA: TGTGCCAGCTCACCACGCCAGGGCCATGAAAAACTGTTTTTT. V usage is TRBV18 and J usage is TRBJ1-4; TRBD1 might be the D (5 bases). Germline values: CDR1 KGHSH, CDR2 LQKENI. V lost 1 base and J 6 bases, leaving 9 bases between the germline ends. This CDR3 is 14 amino acids long.

This sequence joins TRBV25-1 and TRBJ2-2, with TRBD1 identical over 8 bases. J lost 2 bases, V lost 3 bases, and 11 bases had no gene match. Germline V lookup: CDR1 MGHDK, CDR2 SYGVNS. CDR3 length: 18 residues. CDR3 DNA: TGTGCCAGCAGTGATAGGTTCCGGACAGGGACTAACACCGGGGAGCTGTTTTTT. It is translated as CASSDRFRTGTNTGELFF.